This TCR beta chain derives from a study of human versus mouse CDR3 diversity and MHC coevolution. Turning to this clone: Its antigen remains unidentified.

TCRdb keeps only in-frame clones here, not all; method: immunoSEQ multiplex PCR. The table shows fewer than 80,000 clones, with roughly 92% occurring only once. Overall study findings and caveats: Among all groups, most of the three human donors showed least clonal inequality. By iCHAO1, human TCR beta clonotypes numbered 1.5 million to 2 million, the most.

The sample consisted of naive CD4+ T cells from blood. As for subset: CD45RO-negative CD62L-positive naive CD4 T cells. The receptor's source is a person between 25 and 75 years old in good health.

CDR3 loop: CAWSRSGNEQFF. CDR3 DNA sequence: TGTGCCTGGAGTCGGAGCGGAAATGAGCAGTTCTTC. The chain has TRBV30 and TRBJ2-1, with D perhaps matching TRBD2 (5 bases). Germline V gene lookup returns CDR1 GTSNPN and CDR2 SVGIG (reference sequence). Trimming shortened V by 2 bases and J by 7 bases, and 9 bases separated the two germline ends. The CDR3 runs to 12 residues.